The next 28 T cell receptor beta chains were all read from a single sample in a study of sequential checkpoint blockade in melanoma. Here immunoSEQ multiplex PCR was the method, and the copy in TCRdb shows in-frame clones only, minus some. In the table there are some 11,000 clones, around four fifths of which are singletons. Treatment indicated: randomized to nivolumab then ipilimumab (arm A) or the reverse (arm B). The sequenced sample was CD8+ T cells sorted from blood (inferred from file names), obtained from a patient given nivolumab and ipilimumab in sequence. These receptors were obtained from a human donor with melanoma.

The sample holds one count of this clone. The V gene is TRBV5-1, the J gene TRBJ1-2, with D uncertain. The V gene's germline CDR1 is SGHRS and CDR2 YFSETQ. The CDR3 is made up of 15 amino acids. The V end lost 0 bases, the J end lost 0 bases, and 9 bases lay between the germline ends. CDR3 protein: CASSLVAATNYGYTF. For the CDR3, the DNA is TGCGCCAGCAGCTTGGTGGCAGCGACTAACTATGGCTACACCTTC.

V gene TRBV15 combines with J gene TRBJ2-7; TRBD1 aligns across 8 bases. Looked up from germline, CDR1 is LNHNV and CDR2 is YYDKDF (reference sequence). The V and J ends lost 5 bases and 0 bases, in that order; junction bases with no gene match: 6. The CDR3 loop spans 15 amino acids. This CDR3 reads CATSVSGTGSYEQYF. CDR3 sequence (DNA): TGTGCCACCAGCGTGTCCGGGACAGGCTCCTACGAGCAGTACTTC.

J is TRBJ2-7 and V is TRBV13; no clear D gene. Trimming removed 4 bases at V and 5 bases at J, with 9 bases between. CDR3 length equals 12 residues. Germline CDR1 reads PRHDT; CDR2 reads FYEKMQ (reference sequence). The CDR3 is CASSSLEDEQYF. The DNA for the CDR3 is TGTGCCAGCAGCTCACTTGAGGACGAGCAGTACTTC. The variable domain in full, with the rest retrieved from reference TRBV13 and TRBJ2-7, is AAGVIQSPRHLIKEKRETATLKCYPIPRHDTVYWYQQGPGQDPQFLISFYEKMQSDKGSIPDRFSAQQFSDYHSELNMSSLELGDSALYFCASSSLEDEQYFGPGTRLTVT.

The chain carries TRBV6-1 and TRBJ2-5, with 11 positions matching TRBD1. The J call may not be correct, given that the DNA end is closer to TRBJ2-7. In germline, CDR1 is MNHNS, CDR2 SASEGT. CDR3 length: 15 residues. Here the CDR3 DNA reads TGTGCCAGCAGTGCTGGGACAGGGGGCTCCTACGAGCAGTACTTC. It specifies CASSAGTGGSYEQYF.

The chain combines TRBV28 with TRBJ2-2; D uncertain. V lost 3 bases and J 10 bases, leaving 12 bases between the germline ends. The CDR3 is made up of 13 amino acids. Per germline, CDR1 MDHEN and CDR2 SYDVKM. The CDR3 region is CASSFSEVAELFF. The CDR3 DNA follows: TGTGCCAGCAGTTTCTCTGAGGTGGCGGAGCTGTTTTTT.

This clone was seen once. This chain connects TRBV9 to TRBJ1-1; TRBD1 aligns across 8 bases. There are 15 residues in the CDR3. Germline assignment: CDR1 SGDLS and CDR2 YYNGEE. V lost 3 bases to trimming and J lost 1 base; unmatched junction nucleotides: 5. The CDR3 loop is CASSGGTGTNTEAFF. The CDR3 DNA follows: TGTGCCAGCAGCGGGGGGACAGGCACGAACACTGAAGCTTTCTTT.

The V gene is TRBV7-6, the J gene TRBJ1-1, with a tentative D call TRBD1 (5 bases). Germline V lookup: CDR1 SGHVS, CDR2 FNYEAQ. This CDR3 is built from 13 residues. Trimming took 5 bases from V and 1 from J, leaving 8 bases between them. CDR3 DNA: TGTGCCAGCAGCGTCGGACAGAACACTGAAGCTTTCTTT. Encoded protein: CASSVGQNTEAFF.

This CDR3 reads CASSIMEGTDSPLHF. The CDR3 coding sequence is TGTGCCAGTAGTATAATGGAGGGGACGGATTCACCCCTCCACTTT. The chain couples TRBV19 to TRBJ1-6, with a tentative D call TRBD1 (5 bases). Trimming shortened V by 2 bases and J by 8 bases, and 13 bases separated the two germline ends. Germline assignment: CDR1 LNHDA and CDR2 SQIVND (reference sequence). The CDR3 totals 15 residues.

Judged by abundance, this clone is large. The chain joins TRBV12-5 to TRBJ2-1; 14 bases match TRBD2. The CDR3 covers 17 residues. Trimming took 5 bases from V and 8 from J; bases not matched to a gene: 11. CDR1 and CDR2 (germline): LGHNT, FRNRAP. The CDR3 region is CASGLGTSGSYGDEQFF. CDR3 coding DNA: TGTGCTAGTGGTCTCGGGACTAGCGGGAGTTATGGGGATGAGCAGTTCTTC.

This clone is classed as medium-sized (0.01 to 0.1%). The rearrangement joins TRBV7-2 to TRBJ1-6; tentative D call: TRBD1 (5 bases). This CDR3 is 13 amino acids long. The germline V gene has CDR1 SGHTA and CDR2 FQGNSA. The V end was cut by 4 bases, the J end by 10 bases, with 11 bases between. DNA of the CDR3: TGTGCCAGCAGCTACCAGGGTATCTCACCCCTCCACTTT. Its protein is CASSYQGISPLHF.

J is TRBJ2-7 and V is TRBV2; 8 nucleotides match TRBD1. This CDR3 has 13 residues. Trimming removed 4 bases from V and 4 bases from J; junction bases left unmatched: 3. Per germline, CDR1 SNHLY and CDR2 FYNNEI. CDR3 DNA sequence: TGTGCCAGCAGTGTACAGGGGGTGTACGAGCAGTACTTC. It specifies CASSVQGVYEQYF.

The chain links TRBV19 to TRBJ1-5; no definite D call. The CDR3 sequence is 14 residues long. Germline-derived CDR1 and CDR2 are LNHDA and SQIVND (reference sequence). The V end lost 3 bases, the J end lost 4 bases, and 10 bases lay between the germline ends. CDR3 coding DNA: TGTGCCAGTAGTATGAGGGATTATAATCAGCCCCAGCATTTT. It translates to CASSMRDYNQPQHF.

The chain employs TRBV7-3 and TRBJ2-3, with D uncertain. From germline, CDR1 is SGHTA and CDR2 FQGTGA. V was shortened by 2 bases and J by 2 bases, with 14 bases between the two germline ends. The CDR3 sequence is 16 residues long. CDR3: CASSLFGPQDTDTQYF. The DNA of the CDR3 is TGTGCCAGCAGCTTATTCGGTCCCCAAGACACAGATACGCAGTATTTT.

The V and J genes are TRBV7-6 and TRBJ2-3, with a possible D match to TRBD2 (6 bases). This CDR3 comprises 16 residues. The germline CDR1 and CDR2 sequences are SGHVS and FNYEAQ. Trimming took 5 bases from V and 0 from J, leaving 15 bases between them. The CDR3 coding sequence is TGTGCCAGCAGCCAAGCGGGCGGATCTAGCACAGATACGCAGTATTTT. Amino acids: CASSQAGGSSTDTQYF.

The J gene is TRBJ2-5, the V gene TRBV19; D remains ambiguous. The assigned J gene may be wrong: the sequence end matches TRBJ2-7 better. Germline V gene sequence: CDR1 LNHDA, CDR2 SQIVND (reference sequence). The CDR3 consists of 12 residues. In DNA form, the CDR3 reads TGTGCCAGTAGTTCAGACCTAAGCGAGCAGTACTTC. It specifies CASSSDLSEQYF.

This chain joins TRBV28 and TRBJ2-1, with D perhaps matching TRBD2 (5 bases). V lost 7 bases and J 7 bases, leaving 20 bases between the germline ends. Germline V gene sequence: CDR1 MDHEN, CDR2 SYDVKM. The length of the CDR3 is 15 residues. DNA for the CDR3: TGTGCCAGCAAACTCACCCTAGCAGGCTCAAATGAGCAGTTCTTC. Its translation: CASKLTLAGSNEQFF.

This clone was seen just once. The chain joins TRBV5-1 to TRBJ2-7; maybe TRBD1 (6 bases). The CDR3 contains 13 residues. CDR1 is SGHRS, CDR2 YFSETQ, per germline. The germline V and J ends were trimmed by 4 bases and 3 bases, with 11 bases remaining between them. CDR3 sequence reads: CASSNSDSYEQYF. The CDR3 nucleotides are TGCGCCAGCAGCAACTCGGACAGCTACGAGCAGTACTTC.

The V call is TRBV6-5, the J call TRBJ1-5; D possibly corresponds to TRBD1 (5 bases). The V end was cut by 0 bases, the J end by 7 bases, with 13 bases between. Per the germline V gene, CDR1 is MNHEY and CDR2 is SVGAGI. The CDR3 contains 15 residues. The CDR3 spells CASSYSGGSHQPQHF. In DNA, the CDR3 is TGTGCCAGCAGTTACTCTGGGGGGAGCCACCAGCCCCAGCATTTT.

The table lists this clone with a few counts. The chain links TRBV18 to TRBJ1-2, with D perhaps TRBD1 (5 bases). This CDR3 contains 15 residues. The V end was cut by 5 bases, the J end by 0 bases, with 13 bases between. Germline V lookup: CDR1 KGHSH, CDR2 LQKENI. The CDR3 loop reads CASSFLQDSNYGYTF. CDR3 coding DNA: TGTGCCAGCTCATTCCTACAGGATTCTAACTATGGCTACACCTTC.

The rearrangement joins TRBV9 to TRBJ2-3; 9 bases match TRBD2. This CDR3 has 16 residues. Germline V gives CDR1 SGDLS, CDR2 YYNGEE. The V segment lost 2 bases and the J segment 0 bases; nucleotides outside the gene matches: 4. The CDR3 nucleotides read TGTGCCAGCAGCGTTTCTAGCGGGGCTAGCACAGATACGCAGTATTTT. Protein product: CASSVSSGASTDTQYF.

The gene calls are TRBV6-5 and TRBJ2-7; 10 positions match TRBD2. This CDR3 has 14 amino acids. The germline CDR1 and CDR2 sequences are MNHEY and SVGAGI. Trimming removed 6 bases from V and 0 bases from J; junction bases left unmatched: 2. The CDR3 bases are TGTGCCAGCAGATGGACTAGCGGCTCCTACGAGCAGTACTTC. Translation gives CASRWTSGSYEQYF.

As DNA, the CDR3 is TGCAGCGTTGTACCCCCAGACTTCTTCACAGATACGCAGTATTTT. Amino acids: CSVVPPDFFTDTQYF. The chain couples TRBV29-1 to TRBJ2-3; no firm D call. V was clipped by 4 bases and J by 2 bases, with 16 bases between them. The CDR3 consists of 15 residues. Germline V gene lookup returns CDR1 SQVTM and CDR2 ANQGSEA.

Relative to its sample, this clone is medium-sized. V and J are TRBV4-1 and TRBJ2-2; 11 bases are a match to TRBD2. This CDR3 is 18 amino acids long. V lost 4 bases and J lost 7; bases outside the gene matches: 14. CDR1 MGHRA and CDR2 YSYEKL come from the germline V gene. CDR3: CASSRGALSGGAIGELFF. The CDR3 nucleotides are TGCGCCAGCAGCCGGGGGGCCCTTAGCGGGGGGGCAATCGGGGAGCTGTTTTTT.

The table lists this clone with a count of one. The chain couples TRBV4-1 to TRBJ2-2, with D possibly being TRBD1 (5 bases). This CDR3 spans 14 amino acids. Per the germline V gene, CDR1 is MGHRA and CDR2 is YSYEKL. V was clipped by 2 bases and J by 4 bases, with 8 bases between them. The CDR3 sequence: CASSQRGVTGELFF. CDR3 DNA sequence: TGCGCCAGCAGCCAAAGGGGTGTCACCGGGGAGCTGTTTTTT.

The rearrangement joins TRBV6-5 to TRBJ2-3; TRBD1 matches at 7 bases. The germline CDR1 and CDR2 sequences are MNHEY and SVGAGI. The CDR3 extends over 12 amino acids. V shed 2 bases and J 11 bases; nucleotides not matched to a gene: 4. The CDR3 coding sequence is TGTGCCAGCAGTTACGCCGGGACAGAGCAGTATTTT. Its protein is CASSYAGTEQYF.

V and J are TRBV28 and TRBJ2-3; TRBD1 aligns across 7 bases. Trimming cost V 4 bases and J 0 bases; bases outside gene matches: 4. Germline V CDR1 and CDR2: MDHEN, SYDVKM. This CDR3 comprises 15 residues. The CDR3 DNA is TGTGCCAGCAGTTCCAGACAGGGAAGCACAGATACGCAGTATTTT. Translation: CASSSRQGSTDTQYF.

This chain joins TRBV6-5 and TRBJ1-2, with 8 bases matching TRBD1. Germline lookup yields CDR1 MNHEY and CDR2 SVGAGI. The CDR3 has 13 residues. The V and J ends lost 5 bases and 7 bases, in that order; junction bases with no gene match: 6. The CDR3 region is CASSATGGSGYTF. The DNA of the CDR3 is TGTGCCAGCAGTGCCACAGGGGGAAGTGGCTACACCTTC.

The V gene is TRBV6-1, the J gene TRBJ1-2; D possibly corresponds to TRBD1 (6 bases). The germline gives CDR1 MNHNS, CDR2 SASEGT. Trimming stripped 6 bases from V and 5 bases from J, with 13 bases between. The CDR3 has 13 residues. CDR3 sequence (DNA): TGTGCCAGCAGCGTAACAGGGAATTATGGCTACACCTTC. This encodes CASSVTGNYGYTF.